Listed below are T cell receptor beta chains from one sample, sequenced in a study of T cell responses to AZD1222 COVID-19 vaccine. Libraries were prepared by immunoSEQ multiplex PCR; TCRdb keeps only in-frame clonotypes and omits some of them. The sample carries 130,000 to 150,000 clones, about nine tenths recorded once. The specimen comprised peripheral blood, sampled 28 days after the second AZD1222 dose. These receptors all stem from an adult who received the AZD1222 COVID-19 vaccine. CDR3s include the opening cysteine and the closing phenylalanine or tryptophan. A D gene is named only where the DNA matches it firmly. Clone size appears in some rows only: once, few, many, or a class for an expanded clone.

-	TRBJ2-7	-	TRBV7-8	TGTGCCAGCAGCTTAACAGAATTTTTTGTCCGCGAGCAGTACTTC	CASSLTEFFVREQYF
-	TRBJ2-1	TRBD1	TRBV7-9	TGTGCCAGCAGCTCCCGGACAGGGGGAGGCAATGAGCAGTTCTTC	CASSSRTGGGNEQFF
-	TRBJ1-1	-	TRBV29-1	TGCAGCGTTCGCCGGGGGATCCCTGAAGCTTTCTTT	CSVRRGIPEAFF
-	TRBJ1-3	-	TRBV7-2	TGTGCCAGCAGCTTAGCGGGACGAAACTCTGGAAACACCATATATTTT	CASSLAGRNSGNTIYF
few	TRBJ1-2	-	TRBV4-2	TGTGCCAGCAGCCAGGGGGGCGGAAGGGGCGCAGCTAACTATGGCTACACCTTC	CASSQGGGRGAANYGYTF
-	TRBJ1-4	-	TRBV19	TGTGCCAGCTCCTTTAATGAAAAACTGTTTTTT	CASSFNEKLFF
-	TRBJ1-1	-	TRBV6-5	TGTGCCAGCAGTTACTCACGACAGCAGAACACTGAAGCTTTCTTT	CASSYSRQQNTEAFF
few	TRBJ1-6	-	TRBV28	TGTGCCAGCAGTTTCGATGCCCGCCGGAGGGGCCTCCACTTT	CASSFDARRRGLHF
-	TRBJ2-7	-	TRBV2	TGTGCCAGCACGGGGGGCAGGGGGGCCTACGAGCAGTACTTC	CASTGGRGAYEQYF
-	TRBJ2-7	TRBD2	TRBV18	TGTGCCAGCTCGACGAGACTAGCGGGAGCCTTCTACGAGCAGTACTTC	CASSTRLAGAFYEQYF
-	TRBJ1-6	-	TRBV4-1	TGCGCCAGCAGCCTTGCGGGGGGTAGGAGTAATTCACCCCTCCACTTT	CASSLAGGRSNSPLHF
once	TRBJ2-2	TRBD1	TRBV12-5	TGTGCTAGTGGTGAGGGACAGGGGGAATCCGGGGAGCTGTTTTTT	CASGEGQGESGELFF
-	TRBJ1-5	-	TRBV7-9	TGTGCCAGCAGCTTGGGGACCCATAGCAATCAGCCCCAGCATTTT	CASSLGTHSNQPQHF
-	TRBJ1-2	-	TRBV19	TGTGCCAGTAGTATAGGTTATGGCAGTGGGGATGGCTACACCTTC	CASSIGYGSGDGYTF
-	TRBJ2-1	-	TRBV7-2	TGTGCCAGCACCCCCGAGGGGGGGGCCTACAATGAGCAGTTCTTC	CASTPEGGAYNEQFF
-	TRBJ2-3	TRBD2	TRBV19	TGTGCCAGTAGTCTCGGACTAGCGGGATCTTTTGATACGCAGTATTTT	CASSLGLAGSFDTQYF
-	TRBJ1-6	TRBD1	TRBV7-8	TGTGCCAGCAGCTTAGCGCTTAGGGGGCGGACCTATAATTCACCCCTCCACTTT	CASSLALRGRTYNSPLHF
-	TRBJ2-1	-	TRBV5-1	TGCGCCAGCAGCTGGACCCGAGAGGGGTTTATGCATGAGCAGTTCTTC	CASSWTREGFMHEQFF
-	TRBJ1-2	-	TRBV7-2	TGTGCCAGCAGCTTAGGGCAGGGGACCTATGGCTACACCTTC	CASSLGQGTYGYTF
-	TRBJ2-7	TRBD2	TRBV5-5	TGTGCCAGCAGCATCACCTCCAGAGCGGGAGCCTACGAGCAGTACTTC	CASSITSRAGAYEQYF
-	TRBJ1-2	TRBD1	TRBV3-1/TRBV3-2	TGTGCCAGCAGCCAACCAGGACAGGGCCACGGCTACACCTTC	CASSQPGQGHGYTF
-	TRBJ1-6	TRBD1	TRBV10-3	TGTGCCATCAGGGACAGGGAAGGGAATTCACCCCTCCACTTT	CAIRDREGNSPLHF
-	TRBJ1-5	-	TRBV28	TGTGCCAGCAGTTTGGGTAGGTCAGGCCTTTATAGCAATCAGCCCCAGCATTTT	CASSLGRSGLYSNQPQHF
-	TRBJ2-7	-	TRBV19	TGTGCCAGTAGTGCCGGGGGACAGCTCGGCGCCTACGAGCAGTACTTC	CASSAGGQLGAYEQYF
once	TRBJ2-1	-	TRBV27	TGTGCCAGCAGTGGAGGCCTATCCAATGAGCAGTTCTTC	CASSGGLSNEQFF
once	TRBJ1-1	-	TRBV21-1	TGTGCCAGCAGTCCACCGCAGGACACTGAAGCTTTCTTT	CASSPPQDTEAFF
-	TRBJ1-1	-	TRBV11-2	TGTGCCAGCAGCTTAGCGGGGGCAGGGTGGGACACTGAAGCTTTCTTT	CASSLAGAGWDTEAFF
-	TRBJ2-1	TRBD1	TRBV9	TGTGCCAGCAGCGCCACCGGGACAGGGGTCAATGAGCAGTTCTTC	CASSATGTGVNEQFF
-	TRBJ2-2	-	TRBV4-3	TGCGCCAGCAGCAGGGAGTTTAGGTCTCCCGGGGAGCTGTTTTTT	CASSREFRSPGELFF
-	TRBJ2-7	-	TRBV9	TGTGCCAGCAGCGTAGGGAGCGAGCAGTACTTC	CASSVGSEQYF
-	TRBJ2-7	TRBD2	TRBV28	TGTGCCAGCAGTCTGTATGGCGGGAGCAACGAGCAGTACTTC	CASSLYGGSNEQYF
-	TRBJ2-1	-	TRBV11-2	TGTGCCAGCAGCTTATTTAGAGGTAGCGATGAGCAGTTCTTC	CASSLFRGSDEQFF
-	TRBJ1-1	-	TRBV18	TGTGCCAGCTCACCGGGGGGGGGCCGGGAAGCTTTCTTT	CASSPGGGREAFF
-	TRBJ1-3	TRBD1	TRBV7-9	TGTGCCAGCAGGAAAATACAGGGGAGGACGAACACCATATATTTT	CASRKIQGRTNTIYF
once	TRBJ2-1	-	TRBV27	TGTGCCAGCAGCCGGTGGCAGTACAATGAGCAGTTCTTC	CASSRWQYNEQFF
-	TRBJ2-7	TRBD2	TRBV10-2	TGCGCCAGCAGTGATATAGCGGGACTCTACGAGCAGTACTTC	CASSDIAGLYEQYF